Listed below are T cell receptor beta chains from one sample, sequenced in a study of shared clonotypes between healthy human individuals. The table came from immunoSEQ multiplex PCR; TCRdb's copy has only in-frame clones and leaves some out. The table records under 1,100,000 clones, more than 75% of them present only once. What was sequenced was memory CD4+ T cells from PBMCs. These receptors originate from a man aged 18 to 30 in good health. Some clones in this sample may be carry-over from other donors' samples. CDR3s include the opening cysteine and the closing phenylalanine or tryptophan. D genes are given only for firm matches. Clone sizes are given selectively: once, few, many, or a class where the clone is expanded.

>TRBV7-9|.|TRBJ2-7|.
TGTGCCAGCAGCTCTTCGGGCCCCTCCTACGAGCAGTACTTC
CASSSSGPSYEQYF
>TRBV5-1|.|TRBJ2-2|TRBD2
TGCGCCACGTTCGCTTCGGGGGGAGCGAACACCGGGGAGCTGTTTTTT
CATFASGGANTGELFF
>TRBV14|many|TRBJ2-5|.
TGTGCCAGCAGCCCGACGGGCACGTTCTATTTCGAGGGCGGGGAGACCCAGTACTTC
CASSPTGTFYFEGGETQYF
>TRBV2|few|TRBJ1-4|.
TGTGCCAGCAGTGAGGAAGGGCTTACTAATGAAAAACTGTTTTTT
CASSEEGLTNEKLFF
>TRBV7-2|.|TRBJ2-7|TRBD2
TGTGCCAGCAGCCGGGGCGGACTAGCGGAGCAGTACTTC
CASSRGGLAEQYF
>TRBV9|once|TRBJ2-5|.
TGTGCCAGCAGCGTAGGGGCTAGCGAATTTGCGGGGGAGACCCAGTACTTC
CASSVGASEFAGETQYF
>TRBV5-4|.|TRBJ1-2|TRBD1
TGTGCCAGCAGCGGCAGGGGGCAGGGTGGCTACACCTTC
CASSGRGQGGYTF
>TRBV5-6|few|TRBJ1-2|.
TGTGCCAGCAGCTTGGCGGCGCCCAGAGGCTTTAACTATGGCTACACCTTC
CASSLAAPRGFNYGYTF
>TRBV19|few|TRBJ1-2|TRBD1
TGTGCCAGTAGGCTCCTGACAGGGAACTATGGCTACACCTTC
CASRLLTGNYGYTF
>TRBV12-5|.|TRBJ1-1|.
TGTGCTAGTGGTTTAGGGTCTGAAGCTTTCTTT
CASGLGSEAFF
>TRBV6-1|.|TRBJ1-1|.
TGTGCCAGCAGTCACCCAGGGTTGTACACTGAAGCTTTCTTT
CASSHPGLYTEAFF
>TRBV4-3|.|TRBJ2-5|.
TGCGCCAGCAGCCAAGGTGGCGGGGAGACCCAGTACTTC
CASSQGGGETQYF
>TRBV5-1|.|TRBJ1-2|.
TGCGCCAGCAGCTTGTATGGGACGGGTCCAGTATACACCTTC
CASSLYGTGPVYTF
>TRBV7-3|.|TRBJ1-2|.
TGTGCCAGCAGCCCCCTGACAGAGGCCAGCTACACCTTC
CASSPLTEASYTF
>TRBV5-1|few|TRBJ1-1|.
TGCGCCAGCAGCTTCTCAGGGGTAGTGACTGAAGCTTTCTTT
CASSFSGVVTEAFF
>TRBV6-5|.|TRBJ2-7|TRBD1
TGTGCCAGCAGTTACGGGGCAGGGGGTGGCTACGAGCAGTACTTC
CASSYGAGGGYEQYF
>TRBV7-3|.|TRBJ1-1|.
TGTGCCAGCAGTTCCTTCGGCGGAGACACTGAAGCTTTCTTT
CASSSFGGDTEAFF
>TRBV6-5|many|TRBJ1-2|.
TGTGCCAGCAGACCGGGCTTCGTGGGGTATGGCTACACCTTC
CASRPGFVGYGYTF
>TRBV5-4|.|TRBJ2-1|.
TGTGCCAGCAGCTTGACGATGAGCTCCTACAATGAGCAGTTCTTC
CASSLTMSSYNEQFF
>TRBV5-1|.|TRBJ2-3|.
TGCGCCAGCAGCTTTAGGGCTAGCAGCACAGATACGCAGTATTTT
CASSFRASSTDTQYF
>TRBV10-3|.|TRBJ2-3|.
TGTGCCATCAGTGAGTACCGCCCACCGACGCAGTATTTT
CAISEYRPPTQYF
>TRBV5-1|.|TRBJ2-2|.
TGCGCCAGCAGCTTTCCGGGACCCGCGAACACCGGGGAGCTGTTTTTT
CASSFPGPANTGELFF
>TRBV6-6|.|TRBJ1-2|.
TGTGCCAGCAGTTACCCTAAAACCGCGGCCCGATATGGCTACACCTTC
CASSYPKTAARYGYTF
>TRBV6-6|.|TRBJ2-7|.
TGTGCCAGCAGCCGAGCGGAGAACACCTACGAGCAGTACTTC
CASSRAENTYEQYF
>TRBV19|.|TRBJ2-1|.
TGTGCCAGTAGTCCCAGGACCGGTTCGGAGGAGCAGTTCTTC
CASSPRTGSEEQFF